These 14 T cell receptor beta chains originate from one sample sequenced in a study of technical replicates of blood from several donors. Some clones are missing from TCRdb's copy, which holds only in-frame ones; the method was immunoSEQ multiplex PCR. The table shows 85,000 to 95,000 clones, with less than 96% occurring only once. Input material: T cells isolated from PBMCs. All receptors come from a human donor in good health.

The genes are TRBV27 and TRBJ2-7, with D possibly being TRBD2 (6 bases). The CDR3 runs 15 residues. V was pared by 0 bases and J by 0 bases, with 9 bases between. Germline V lookup: CDR1 MNHEY, CDR2 SMNVEV (reference sequence). The CDR3: CASSLSDGSSYEQYF. Here the CDR3 DNA reads TGTGCCAGCAGTTTATCAGACGGGAGCTCCTACGAGCAGTACTTC.

J is TRBJ2-5 and V is TRBV30, with D hard to call. The CDR3 runs 12 residues. Trimming took off 0 bases at V and 4 bases at J, with 6 bases between the two ends. The V gene's germline CDR1 is GTSNPN and CDR2 SVGIG (reference sequence). The CDR3 nucleotides are TGTGCCTGGAGTGTCTCGCGAGAGACCCAGTACTTC. Protein sequence: CAWSVSRETQYF.

This clone was observed a single time. The V call is TRBV6-1, the J call TRBJ1-2; D is unresolved. Per the germline V gene, CDR1 is MNHNS and CDR2 is SASEGT. V gave up 0 bases and J gave up 7 bases, with 12 bases separating them. This CDR3 has 14 residues. CDR3 in amino acids: CASSEAGRGSGYTF. In nucleotides, the CDR3 is TGTGCCAGCAGTGAAGCAGGCCGCGGTAGTGGCTACACCTTC.

V and J are TRBV13 and TRBJ2-1; 8 bases align to TRBD2. Per germline, CDR1 PRHDT and CDR2 FYEKMQ (reference sequence). The CDR3 sequence is 16 residues long. The junction had 2 bases not matched to a gene; V was cut back by 1 base and J by 0 bases. The CDR3 DNA follows: TGTGCCAGCAGCTTAGAGGGACTAGGCTCCTACAATGAGCAGTTCTTC. Its protein is CASSLEGLGSYNEQFF.

The chain has TRBV7-2 and TRBJ1-4; tentatively, D is TRBD1 (5 bases). From germline, CDR1 is SGHTA and CDR2 FQGNSA. The CDR3 runs 14 residues. Trimming stripped 5 bases from V and 5 bases from J, with 12 bases between. The CDR3: CASSLNGGNEKLFF. As DNA, the CDR3 is TGTGCCAGCAGCCTAAACGGGGGAAATGAAAAACTGTTTTTT.

The V call is TRBV18, the J call TRBJ2-3; 7 nucleotides line up with TRBD1. The V and J ends lost 6 bases and 10 bases, in that order; junction bases with no gene match: 16. The germline gives CDR1 KGHSH, CDR2 LQKENI. CDR3 size: 15 residues. CDR3 bases: TGTGCCAGCTCCCTGGGACAGACCCCCACGGCTCCGCAGTATTTT. This codes for CASSLGQTPTAPQYF.

The chain uses TRBV28 and TRBJ2-7; TRBD1 aligns across 9 bases. Germline trimming cut 6 bases from V and 4 bases from J; bases unmatched to any gene: 7. Germline values: CDR1 MDHEN, CDR2 SYDVKM. CDR3 size: 14 residues. The CDR3 coding sequence is TGTGCCAGCAGGGGTGACAGGGGGAATTACGAGCAGTACTTC. This sequence encodes CASRGDRGNYEQYF.

The J gene is TRBJ1-5, the V gene TRBV6-5, with unresolved D. V gave up 4 bases and J gave up 3 bases, with 7 bases separating them. Germline loops: CDR1 MNHEY, CDR2 SVGAGI. The CDR3 is 13 amino acids. The CDR3 DNA reads TGTGCCAGCAGTTCGGAGACCAATCAGCCCCAGCATTTT. Amino acids: CASSSETNQPQHF.

CDR3 DNA: TGTGCCAGCAGCGCCGGTCTGCCGGGACAGGGGGCCGCTGAGCAGTTCTTC. Amino acids: CASSAGLPGQGAAEQFF. This chain connects TRBV7-2 to TRBJ2-1; 12 nucleotides match TRBD1. Germline CDR1 is SGHTA and CDR2 is FQGNSA. J gave up 9 bases and V 5 bases, and 14 bases lay outside the gene matches. The CDR3 has 17 amino acids. Filled out from reference TRBV7-2 and TRBJ2-1, the complete variable domain reads GAGVSQSPSNKVTEKGKDVELRCDPISGHTALYWYRQSLGQGLEFLIYFQGNSAPDKSGLPSDRFSAERTGGSVSTLTIQRTQQEDSAVYLCASSAGLPGQGAAEQFFGPGTRLTVL.

This rearrangement joins TRBV23-1 to TRBJ2-3, with 11 bases lining up with TRBD1. TRBV23-1 is assigned to the ORF class and has an uncertain function. After removal of 4 bases from V and 2 bases from J, the junction contained 2 bases not matched to a gene. CDR3 length equals 15 residues. The CDR3 sequence is CASSPGQGATDTQYF. In DNA form, the CDR3 reads TGCGCCAGCAGTCCAGGACAGGGGGCCACAGATACGCAGTATTTT.

The V call is TRBV7-9, the J call TRBJ2-7, with a possible D match to TRBD2 (6 bases). In germline, CDR1 is SEHNR, CDR2 FQNEAQ (reference sequence). V was clipped by 7 bases and J by 3 bases, with 19 bases between them. The CDR3 spans 15 residues. In DNA form, the CDR3 reads TGTGCCAGCATAATTACTACCGGGACTGGCTACGAGCAGTACTTC. As protein: CASIITTGTGYEQYF.

This sequence joins TRBV27 and TRBJ2-7; 8 bases are a match to TRBD2. Trimming cost V 2 bases and J 3 bases; bases outside gene matches: 9. CDR3 length: 16 amino acids. CDR1 is MNHEY, CDR2 SMNVEV, per germline (reference sequence). CDR3 residues: CASSLQDSGNFYEQYF. The CDR3 DNA sequence: TGTGCCAGCAGTTTACAGGATAGCGGGAATTTCTACGAGCAGTACTTC.

This chain uses TRBV9 with TRBJ1-4; no reliable D call. V lost 2 bases to trimming and J lost 6 bases, with 8 bases between them. Looked up from germline, CDR1 is SGDLS and CDR2 is YYNGEE. The CDR3 contains 13 residues. The chain's CDR3 is CASSVAADEKLFF. The CDR3, as DNA: TGTGCCAGCAGCGTCGCGGCGGATGAAAAACTGTTTTTT. Full variable domain (outside the CDR3, taken from reference TRBV9 and TRBJ1-4): DSGVTQTPKHLITATGQRVTLRCSPRSGDLSVYWYQQSLDQGLQFLIQYYNGEERAKGNILERFSAQQFPDLHSELNLSSLELGDSALYFCASSVAADEKLFFGSGTQLSVL.

In this sample, this clone turned up a few times. V gene TRBV4-1 combines with J gene TRBJ1-1; D is perhaps TRBD1 (6 bases). The germline V and J ends were trimmed by 4 bases and 2 bases, with 11 bases remaining between them. The germline V gene encodes CDR1 MGHRA and CDR2 YSYEKL. The CDR3 spans 14 residues. In DNA form, the CDR3 reads TGCGCCAGCAGCCTGACAGGCTCTAACACTGAAGCTTTCTTT. Translation gives CASSLTGSNTEAFF.